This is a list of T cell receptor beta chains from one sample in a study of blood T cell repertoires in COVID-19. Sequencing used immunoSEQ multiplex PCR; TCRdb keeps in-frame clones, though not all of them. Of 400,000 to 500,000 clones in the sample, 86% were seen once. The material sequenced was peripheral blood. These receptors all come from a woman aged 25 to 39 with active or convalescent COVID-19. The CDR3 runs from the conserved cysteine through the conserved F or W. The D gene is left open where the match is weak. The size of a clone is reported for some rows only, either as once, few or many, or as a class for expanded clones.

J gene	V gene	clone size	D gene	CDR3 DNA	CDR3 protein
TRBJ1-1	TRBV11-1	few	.	TGTGCCAGCAGCTTACTTGTTCGGACTGAAGCTTTCTTT	CASSLLVRTEAFF
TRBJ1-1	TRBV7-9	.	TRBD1	TGTGCCAGCAGCTTCCCGGGGACAGCGAACACTGAAGCTTTCTTT	CASSFPGTANTEAFF
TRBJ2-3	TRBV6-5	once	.	TGTGCCAGCATGTATAGCACAGATACGCAGTATTTT	CASMYSTDTQYF
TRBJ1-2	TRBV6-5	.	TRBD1	TGTGCCAGCAGTTACTTGAACAGGGGTGGCTACACCTTC	CASSYLNRGGYTF
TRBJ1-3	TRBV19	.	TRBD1	TGTGCCACCGCCGACAGGGGTTATAGAAACACCATATATTTT	CATADRGYRNTIYF
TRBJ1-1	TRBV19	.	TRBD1	TGTGCCAGTACCGAAAGGACAGGGCAAGCTTTCTTT	CASTERTGQAFF
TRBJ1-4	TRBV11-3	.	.	TGTGCCAGCAGCTTAGGCCCAGGGGAAAAACTGTTTTTT	CASSLGPGEKLFF
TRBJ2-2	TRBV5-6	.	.	TGTGCCAGCAGACTGGACTCGCGGCGGTACACCGGGGAGCTGTTTTTT	CASRLDSRRYTGELFF
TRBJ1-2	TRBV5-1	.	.	TGCGCCAGCAGCTTGGATGGCCTAGGCGGCTACACCTTC	CASSLDGLGGYTF
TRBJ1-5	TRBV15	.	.	TGTGCCACCAGCAGAGATCGGGGGGTACAGCCCCAGCATTTT	CATSRDRGVQPQHF